This paragraph covers one T cell receptor (beta chain) sequence. Its antigen is not known. The CDR3 is 13 amino acids. V shed 6 bases and J shed 0 bases, with 9 bases lying between them. Germline V lookup: CDR1 PRHDT, CDR2 FYEKMQ (reference sequence). This sample was taken from a study of T cells in Graves' hyperthyroidism and ophthalmopathy. The study's findings and limits: By a 13 V-J model, ophthalmopathy was set apart from stable hyperthyroidism.

Thyroid ultrasound and orbital computed tomography, with clinical symptoms and serum thyroxine and TRAb, informed diagnoses. TCR beta CDR3 sequences were amplified from RNA transcripts. A set of HTBI primers served as the primers for a first-round RT-PCR of the TCR CDR3. TCRdb passed the multiplex PCR reads through MiXCR, listing each CDR3 protein once. Here the sample spans a few hundred thousand distinct CDR3 sequences, about 43% being singletons. This clonotype was obtained from a young woman with Graves' hyperthyroidism. The sequencing input was peripheral blood or thyroid tissue (not recorded which). The chain has TRBV13 and TRBJ2-7; the D gene is possibly TRBD1 (5 bases). CDR3 sequence (DNA): TGTGCCAGCAGAATCAGGGACTCCTACGAGCAGTACTTC. Its protein product is CASRIRDSYEQYF. Using reference TRBV13 and TRBJ2-7 for the parts outside the CDR3, the full variable domain is AAGVIQSPRHLIKEKRETATLKCYPIPRHDTVYWYQQGPGQDPQFLISFYEKMQSDKGSIPDRFSAQQFSDYHSELNMSSLELGDSALYFCASRIRDSYEQYFGPGTRLTVT.